Listed below are T cell receptor beta chains from one sample, sequenced in a study of T cells in localized non-small cell lung cancer. Repertoires were generated with immunoSEQ multiplex PCR, while TCRdb's copy carries only in-frame clones and drops some. Among roughly 40,000 clones listed, 88% were seen once. Material: peripheral blood, obtained before any cancer treatment. Receptors originate from a woman aged 35-75 years with stage I lung adenocarcinoma. CDR3s include the opening cysteine and the closing phenylalanine or tryptophan. The D gene is left open where the match is weak. Size is stated for part of the rows, as once, few or many counts, or as a class when the clone is expanded.

d_gene,j_gene,abundance,v_gene,len,CDR3aa,CDR3nt
TRBD2,TRBJ2-1,.,TRBV18,16,CASSPPLVAGGHEQFF,TGTGCCAGCTCACCCCCTTTGGTTGCGGGAGGCCATGAGCAGTTCTTC
.,TRBJ2-7,.,TRBV7-9,13,CASSSPFSYEQYF,TGTGCCAGCAGCTCCCCATTCTCCTACGAGCAGTACTTC
.,TRBJ2-2,.,TRBV6-4,14,CASSEQWRTGELFF,TGTGCCAGCAGTGAACAATGGAGGACCGGGGAGCTGTTTTTT
.,TRBJ2-7,.,TRBV27,13,CASSRDRNYEQYF,TGTGCCAGCTCCCGAGACAGGAACTACGAGCAGTACTTC
.,TRBJ2-3,.,TRBV9,15,CASSELGGSTDTQYF,TGTGCCAGCAGCGAACTTGGGGGGAGCACAGATACGCAGTATTTT
TRBD2,TRBJ2-1,.,TRBV2,15,CASSEQLAGDNEQFF,TGTGCCAGCAGTGAACAACTAGCGGGGGACAATGAGCAGTTCTTC
TRBD2,TRBJ2-5,.,TRBV30,14,CAWSLAGGGQTQYF,TGTGCCTGGAGCCTAGCGGGAGGCGGACAGACCCAGTACTTC
.,TRBJ1-1,.,TRBV28,13,CASSPSMDTEAFF,TGTGCCAGCAGTCCCTCAATGGACACTGAAGCTTTCTTT
.,TRBJ2-7,.,TRBV9,14,CASSVGSTPYEQYF,TGTGCCAGCAGCGTAGGGAGTACTCCCTACGAGCAGTACTTC
.,TRBJ1-1,once,TRBV5-1,15,CASSLVSGSDTEAFF,TGCGCCAGCAGCTTGGTGTCGGGATCGGACACTGAAGCTTTCTTT
.,TRBJ2-2,.,TRBV7-2,15,CASSLGGGTTGELFF,TGTGCCAGCAGCTTAGGGGGTGGGACGACCGGGGAGCTGTTTTTT
.,TRBJ2-7,.,TRBV6-6,15,CASSSEGTGGYEQYF,TGTGCCAGCAGTTCAGAGGGGACTGGCGGCTACGAGCAGTACTTC
TRBD1,TRBJ2-5,.,TRBV6-5,14,CASSRDRGDETQYF,TGTGCCAGCAGTCGGGACAGGGGGGATGAGACCCAGTACTTC
TRBD1,TRBJ2-5,.,TRBV13,15,CASQNPGQGIETQYF,TGTGCCAGCCAGAACCCCGGACAGGGGATAGAGACCCAGTACTTC
.,TRBJ2-7,.,TRBV18,12,CASSPAENEQYF,TGTGCCAGCTCACCAGCCGAAAACGAGCAGTACTTC
TRBD1,TRBJ1-2,.,TRBV4-1,15,CASSLQQGEAYGYTF,TGCGCCAGCAGCCTGCAACAGGGGGAGGCCTATGGCTACACCTTC
.,TRBJ2-7,few,TRBV7-9,13,CASSPTGPAEQYF,TGTGCCAGCAGCCCAACGGGACCAGCCGAGCAGTACTTC
TRBD1,TRBJ2-7,.,TRBV14,15,CASSQGTGVSYEQYF,TGTGCCAGCAGCCAAGGGACAGGGGTTTCCTACGAGCAGTACTTC
.,TRBJ1-1,.,TRBV6-6,15,CASSDYAGSNTEAFF,TGTGCCAGCAGTGACTACGCGGGGTCTAACACTGAAGCTTTCTTT
.,TRBJ2-5,.,TRBV7-9,12,CASWAYQETQYF,TGTGCCAGCTGGGCCTACCAAGAGACCCAGTACTTC
TRBD2,TRBJ2-3,.,TRBV28,13,CATLLAATDTQYF,TGTGCCACCCTACTAGCGGCTACAGATACGCAGTATTTT
.,TRBJ1-2,.,TRBV11-2,13,CASSLTVGYGYTF,TGTGCCAGCAGCCTGACAGTGGGATATGGCTACACCTTC
.,TRBJ1-5,once,TRBV2,14,CASDRNYSNQPQHF,TGTGCCAGCGACAGGAATTATAGCAATCAGCCCCAGCATTTT
.,TRBJ1-1,.,TRBV6-6,15,CASSDYAGPNTEAFF,TGTGCCAGCAGTGACTACGCGGGGCCTAACACTGAAGCTTTCTTT
.,TRBJ2-2,.,TRBV10-3,17,CAISEGPGLGGTGELFF,TGTGCCATCAGTGAAGGCCCAGGTTTGGGTGGCACCGGGGAGCTGTTTTTT
.,TRBJ2-5,.,TRBV18,13,CASRWQYQETQYF,TGTGCCAGCCGCTGGCAGTACCAAGAGACCCAGTACTTC
.,TRBJ1-1,few,TRBV30,11,CAWNLGLEAFF,TGTGCCTGGAATCTCGGCTTAGAAGCTTTCTTT
.,TRBJ2-2,.,TRBV6-5,15,CASSYSVRGVGELFF,TGTGCCAGCAGTTACTCAGTCAGGGGGGTCGGGGAGCTGTTTTTT
.,TRBJ2-7,.,TRBV6-1,15,CASSELSGDSYEQYF,TGTGCCAGCAGTGAATTAAGCGGCGACTCCTACGAGCAGTACTTC
.,TRBJ1-2,.,TRBV6-5,16,CASSYSMGLKGHGYTF,TGTGCCAGCAGTTACTCGATGGGGCTTAAAGGGCATGGCTACACCTTC
TRBD1,TRBJ2-2,.,TRBV5-1,16,CASSLWDRGLTGELFF,TGCGCCAGCAGCTTGTGGGACAGGGGCTTAACCGGGGAGCTGTTTTTT
.,TRBJ2-3,.,TRBV7-2,16,CASSPGAGPSTDTQYF,TGTGCCAGCAGCCCAGGTGCAGGGCCGAGCACAGATACGCAGTATTTT
TRBD2,TRBJ2-1,.,TRBV6-6,16,CASYRSSGYSYNEQFF,TGTGCCAGCTATAGATCTAGCGGATACTCCTACAATGAGCAGTTCTTC
.,TRBJ2-5,.,TRBV5-1,13,CASSLLGRETQYF,TGCGCCAGCAGCTTGCTGGGAAGAGAGACCCAGTACTTC
.,TRBJ2-5,.,TRBV5-1,16,CASAITGEPIQETQYF,TGCGCCAGCGCCATAACGGGTGAACCGATCCAAGAGACCCAGTACTTC
.,TRBJ1-1,.,TRBV5-1,14,CASSLLAQNTEAFF,TGCGCCAGCAGCTTACTCGCCCAGAACACTGAAGCTTTCTTT
TRBD1,TRBJ1-4,.,TRBV5-8,16,CASSYHRGATNEKLFF,TGTGCCAGCAGCTATCACAGGGGCGCGACTAATGAAAAACTGTTTTTT
TRBD2,TRBJ2-1,.,TRBV29-1,16,CSVDGTSGRTSYEQFF,TGCAGCGTTGACGGGACTAGCGGGAGGACTAGCTATGAGCAGTTCTTC
.,TRBJ1-1,.,TRBV18,15,CASSQGSRENTEAFF,TGTGCCAGCTCACAGGGATCACGAGAGAACACTGAAGCTTTCTTT
.,TRBJ2-2,.,TRBV10-3,12,CATRTGTGELFF,TGTGCCACCCGTACGGGCACCGGGGAGCTGTTTTTT
TRBD2,TRBJ2-1,once,TRBV30,17,CAWSSGTSGSFYNEQFF,TGTGCCTGGAGTTCCGGGACTAGCGGGAGTTTTTACAATGAGCAGTTCTTC
.,TRBJ2-3,.,TRBV5-1,16,CASSSLTGISTDTQYF,TGCGCCAGCAGCTCCTTAACAGGGATTAGCACAGATACGCAGTATTTT
.,TRBJ2-7,.,TRBV18,13,CASSPGRSYEQYF,TGTGCCAGCTCACCGGGACGATCCTACGAGCAGTACTTC
TRBD1,TRBJ1-2,.,TRBV6-1,14,CASRGAGGPYGYTF,TGTGCCAGCAGGGGGGCAGGGGGTCCGTACGGCTACACCTTC
.,TRBJ1-3,.,TRBV28,14,CASRGDLKGNTIYF,TGTGCCAGCAGGGGGGACTTGAAGGGAAACACCATATATTTT